This T cell receptor beta chain appears in the sequencing data of a study of OX40 agonist ivuxolimab in advanced cancers. Study-level background: Age averaged around 60 years (range roughly 20 to 90), and more than 80% were male.

Profiling relied on immunoSEQ multiplex PCR, and the TCRdb table lists in-frame clones only, not all of them. The profile covers tens of thousands of clones, with 90% to 95% appearing a single time and 12% taken by the ten largest. Whole-study results and caveats: The study observed clonal expansion of CD4+ and CD8+ blood T cells by week 6 at 0.1 to 3.0 mg/kg.

About this clone: Its antigen remains unknown.

CDR1 is SQVTM and CDR2 is ANQGSEA in the germline V gene. J was trimmed by 3 bases and V by 6 bases; bases with no gene match: 4. The CDR3 runs 13 residues. This receptor was taken from an adult with an advanced solid tumor such as melanoma, head and neck, liver or kidney cancer. Material: CD4+ or CD8+ T cells sorted from blood, obtained in a trial of the OX40 agonist ivuxolimab. The V call is TRBV29-1, the J call TRBJ1-2, with 10 bases lining up with TRBD1. DNA of the CDR3: TGCAGCGTGACAGGGGGCGGCGACTATGGCTACACCTTC. This sequence encodes CSVTGGGDYGYTF. The complete variable domain, with remaining parts taken from reference TRBV29-1 and TRBJ1-2, reads SAVISQKPSRDICQRGTSLTIQCQVDSQVTMMFWYRQQPGQSLTLIATANQGSEATYESGFVIDKFPISRPNLTFSTLTVSNMSPEDSSIYLCSVTGGGDYGYTFGSGTRLTVV.